These 29 T cell receptor beta chains were sequenced from one sample in a study of shared clonotypes between healthy human individuals. The repertoire was sequenced with immunoSEQ multiplex PCR; TCRdb's copy has only in-frame clones and lacks some. The data show about 1.4 million clones, roughly 96% seen once. The material sequenced was naive CD4+ T cells sorted from blood. Subset specified: CD45RA+ positively selected. The receptors were sampled from a young man in good health.

The chain carries TRBV7-2 and TRBJ2-3, with 7 bases aligning to TRBD2. CDR3 size: 16 residues. The ends lost 0 bases at V and 1 base at J; junction bases unmatched: 4. Germline V gene sequence: CDR1 SGHTA, CDR2 FQGNSA. Here the CDR3 reads CASSLAASGGTDTQYF. The DNA for the CDR3 is TGTGCCAGCAGCTTAGCGGCTAGCGGAGGCACAGATACGCAGTATTTT. Full variable domain (missing parts from reference TRBV7-2 and TRBJ2-3): GAGVSQSPSNKVTEKGKDVELRCDPISGHTALYWYRQSLGQGLEFLIYFQGNSAPDKSGLPSDRFSAERTGGSVSTLTIQRTQQEDSAVYLCASSLAASGGTDTQYFGPGTRLTVL.

Turning to this clone: At the DNA level, this CDR3 is encoded by other sequences in the same sample as well. The V and J genes are TRBV7-2 and TRBJ2-1, with 7 bases identical to TRBD2. In germline, CDR1 is SGHTA, CDR2 FQGNSA. This CDR3 spans 15 amino acids. V trimming: 2 bases; J trimming: 0 bases; junction bases outside the gene matches: 1. The CDR3 DNA reads TGTGCCAGCAGCTTATCTAGCGGCTCCTACAATGAGCAGTTCTTC. It encodes CASSLSSGSYNEQFF. Together with reference TRBV7-2 and TRBJ2-1, the CDR3 gives the full variable domain: GAGVSQSPSNKVTEKGKDVELRCDPISGHTALYWYRQSLGQGLEFLIYFQGNSAPDKSGLPSDRFSAERTGGSVSTLTIQRTQQEDSAVYLCASSLSSGSYNEQFFGPGTRLTVL.

V is TRBV18 and J is TRBJ2-1; the match to TRBD2 covers 12 bases. Germline lookup yields CDR1 KGHSH and CDR2 LQKENI. The CDR3 length is 15 residues. Unmatched junction bases numbered 0, after V lost 4 bases and J lost 2 bases. The CDR3 reads CASSRTSGTYNEQFF. CDR3 in DNA: TGTGCCAGCTCACGGACTAGCGGGACCTACAATGAGCAGTTCTTC.

The chain links TRBV7-9 to TRBJ2-3; D call uncertain. The germline V gene encodes CDR1 SEHNR and CDR2 FQNEAQ (reference sequence). The CDR3 has 16 amino acids. V was clipped by 2 bases and J by 2 bases, with 14 bases between them. CDR3 coding DNA: TGTGCCAGCAGCTTAATCGTTAAGAAGCCCACAGATACGCAGTATTTT. Encoded protein: CASSLIVKKPTDTQYF.

Concerning this clone itself: In the same sample, other DNA sequences code for this CDR3. The chain uses TRBV28 and TRBJ1-2; 8 nucleotides agree with TRBD1. V dropped 5 bases and J dropped 5; count of bases not matched to a gene: 7. There are 14 residues in the CDR3. Per germline, CDR1 MDHEN and CDR2 SYDVKM. The DNA of the CDR3 is TGTGCCAGCAGTCTTGGACAGGGAGGATATGGCTACACCTTC. Its protein is CASSLGQGGYGYTF.

Only a few counts were recorded for this clone. The sample has other DNA sequences that encode this CDR3 too. The gene calls are TRBV7-9 and TRBJ2-5; 13 bases line up with TRBD2. CDR3 length: 15 amino acids. The ends lost 1 base at V and 5 bases at J; junction bases unmatched: 1. Germline CDR1 and CDR2: SEHNR and FQNEAQ (reference sequence). DNA for the CDR3: TGTGCCAGCAGCTTAGGACTAGCGGGAGGTGAGACCCAGTACTTC. Its protein product is CASSLGLAGGETQYF.

The chain carries TRBV28 and TRBJ2-1; the D is unclear. In germline, CDR1 is MDHEN, CDR2 SYDVKM. The CDR3 length is 14 residues. Trimming removed 3 bases from V and 5 bases from J, with 11 bases in between. The CDR3 region is CASSLRRLNNEQFF. CDR3 nucleotide sequence: TGTGCCAGCAGTTTGCGTAGACTCAACAATGAGCAGTTCTTC. The full variable domain, completed using reference TRBV28 and TRBJ2-1, is DVKVTQSSRYLVKRTGEKVFLECVQDMDHENMFWYRQDPGLGLRLIYFSYDVKMKEKGDIPEGYSVSREKKERFSLILESASTNQTSMYLCASSLRRLNNEQFFGPGTRLTVL.

This sequence joins TRBV9 and TRBJ2-1, with unresolved D. V was clipped by 2 bases and J by 10 bases, with 16 bases between them. The CDR3 is made up of 14 amino acids. Germline V lookup: CDR1 SGDLS, CDR2 YYNGEE. CDR3 coding DNA: TGTGCCAGCAGCGTCGCCATCCTAGGGAACGAGCAGTTCTTC. The encoded protein is CASSVAILGNEQFF.

The genes are TRBV7-2 and TRBJ2-1; 8 bases are a match to TRBD1. From germline, CDR1 is SGHTA and CDR2 FQGNSA. The CDR3 covers 14 residues. With 5 bases clipped from V and 3 bases from J, the junction kept 3 bases outside the gene matches. The CDR3 spells CASSQTGVYNEQFF. CDR3 nucleotides: TGTGCCAGCAGCCAGACAGGGGTCTACAATGAGCAGTTCTTC. The full variable domain, its missing parts supplied by reference TRBV7-2 and TRBJ2-1, is GAGVSQSPSNKVTEKGKDVELRCDPISGHTALYWYRQSLGQGLEFLIYFQGNSAPDKSGLPSDRFSAERTGGSVSTLTIQRTQQEDSAVYLCASSQTGVYNEQFFGPGTRLTVL.

This chain connects TRBV18 to TRBJ2-7; D is ambiguous. V dropped 4 bases and J dropped 3 bases, with 7 bases sitting between them. From germline, CDR1 is KGHSH and CDR2 LQKENI. There are 12 residues in the CDR3. CDR3 in DNA: TGTGCCAGCTCACTCGACAACTACGAGCAGTACTTC. This sequence encodes CASSLDNYEQYF.

The chain couples TRBV28 to TRBJ2-7; 16 bases are shared with TRBD2. Per the germline V gene, CDR1 is MDHEN and CDR2 is SYDVKM. Losses at the gene ends were 2 bases for V and 3 bases for J; bases not matched to a gene: 4. This CDR3 spans 17 amino acids. CDR3 coding DNA: TGTGCCAGCAGTTTAGGGACTAGCGGGAGGGTTAGCTACGAGCAGTACTTC. Its protein product is CASSLGTSGRVSYEQYF. Variable domain in full (rest from reference TRBV28 and TRBJ2-7): DVKVTQSSRYLVKRTGEKVFLECVQDMDHENMFWYRQDPGLGLRLIYFSYDVKMKEKGDIPEGYSVSREKKERFSLILESASTNQTSMYLCASSLGTSGRVSYEQYFGPGTRLTVT.

The rearrangement joins TRBV6-1 to TRBJ2-5; D is possibly TRBD1 or TRBD2 (6 bases each). Germline V CDR1 and CDR2: MNHNS, SASEGT. V lost 2 bases and J lost 7, with 17 bases in between. The CDR3 runs to 15 residues. The CDR3 loop reads CASSEQGRSAGTQYF. The DNA of the CDR3 is TGTGCCAGCAGTGAACAGGGGAGGTCGGCTGGGACCCAGTACTTC.

This clone was seen a single time. CDR3 sequence reads: CASSWGASVIRGYTF. As DNA, the CDR3 is TGTGCCAGCAGCTGGGGGGCTTCGGTTATCAGGGGCTACACCTTC. V usage is TRBV7-2 and J usage is TRBJ1-2; D might be TRBD1 (6 bases). CDR1 and CDR2 (germline): SGHTA, FQGNSA. This CDR3 spans 15 amino acids. The V gene lost 4 bases and the J gene lost 8 bases, with 20 bases spanning the gap. Using reference TRBV7-2 and TRBJ1-2 for the parts outside the CDR3, the full variable domain is GAGVSQSPSNKVTEKGKDVELRCDPISGHTALYWYRQSLGQGLEFLIYFQGNSAPDKSGLPSDRFSAERTGGSVSTLTIQRTQQEDSAVYLCASSWGASVIRGYTFGSGTRLTVV.

The chain couples TRBV10-2 to TRBJ2-7; TRBD2 matches 11 bases. V was clipped by 7 bases and J by 2 bases; unmatched bases: 1. CDR1 is WSHSY, CDR2 SAAADI, per germline. The length of the CDR3 is 13 residues. In DNA form, the CDR3 reads TGCGCCAGCAAACTAGCGGGAGCCTACGAGCAGTACTTC. Translating gives CASKLAGAYEQYF.

In nucleotides, the CDR3 is TGTGCCAGCAGTGCGCGGGGGCTTGATACGCAGTATTTT. Translated: CASSARGLDTQYF. The V gene is TRBV2, the J gene TRBJ2-3; D may be TRBD2 (7 bases). Trimming left V 4 bases short and J 6 bases short, with 11 bases between. This CDR3 is built from 13 residues. From germline, CDR1 is SNHLY and CDR2 FYNNEI.

The V and J genes are TRBV28 and TRBJ2-7; D possibly corresponds to TRBD2 (6 bases). The CDR3 runs to 17 residues. The V gene's germline CDR1 is MDHEN and CDR2 SYDVKM. The V end lost 5 bases, the J end lost 4 bases, and 24 bases lay between the germline ends. In DNA, the CDR3 is TGTGCCAGCAGTCCCTCCCCCCTAGCGTCCCTAAGTTACGAGCAGTACTTC. Translating it yields CASSPSPLASLSYEQYF.

The chain links TRBV11-3 to TRBJ2-2, with D tentatively TRBD1 (5 bases). Germline V lookup: CDR1 SGHNT, CDR2 YENEEA. The CDR3 consists of 15 residues. Trimming removed 5 bases from V and 2 bases from J, with 12 bases in between. Written as DNA, the CDR3 is TGTGCCAGCAGCAAGGGGCAGCTCAACACCGGGGAGCTGTTTTTT. Translated, it gives CASSKGQLNTGELFF.

The chain uses TRBV28 and TRBJ2-7, with 14 bases lining up with TRBD2. The CDR3 has 14 amino acids. V was pared by 10 bases and J by 3 bases, with 5 bases of the junction left unmatched. CDR1 and CDR2 (germline): MDHEN, SYDVKM. The CDR3 here is CATLGLAGDYEQYF. The CDR3 bases are TGTGCCACCCTGGGACTAGCGGGGGACTACGAGCAGTACTTC.

CDR3 region: CASTWTGAEYNEQFF. The CDR3 coding sequence is TGTGCCAGCACTTGGACAGGGGCGGAATACAATGAGCAGTTCTTC. The genes are TRBV6-1 and TRBJ2-1; TRBD1 matches 9 bases. The CDR3 is 15 residues long. Germline V gives CDR1 MNHNS, CDR2 SASEGT. After removal of 7 bases from V and 4 bases from J, the junction contained 8 bases not matched to a gene.

V is TRBV28 and J is TRBJ1-4; D gene uncertain. This CDR3 contains 15 residues. Germline values: CDR1 MDHEN, CDR2 SYDVKM. The germline V and J ends were trimmed by 3 bases and 0 bases, with 8 bases remaining between them. The chain's CDR3 is CASSLPDATNEKLFF. CDR3 DNA: TGTGCCAGCAGTTTGCCAGATGCAACTAATGAAAAACTGTTTTTT.

This sequence joins TRBV5-1 and TRBJ2-3; no firm D call. V was clipped by 3 bases and J by 2 bases, with 7 bases between them. CDR1 is SGHRS and CDR2 is YFSETQ in the germline V gene. This CDR3 region has 13 residues. The CDR3 spells CASSSPPTDTQYF. The CDR3 DNA follows: TGCGCCAGCAGCTCCCCTCCCACAGATACGCAGTATTTT.

For the CDR3, the DNA is TGCGCCAGCAGCCAAGACTATAGGACCCTCGGCTACAATGAGCAGTTCTTC. Translated: CASSQDYRTLGYNEQFF. This chain joins TRBV4-1 and TRBJ2-1; D not certain. CDR3 length: 17 residues. Germline-derived CDR1 and CDR2 are MGHRA and YSYEKL. Trimming left V 0 bases short and J 3 bases short, with 15 bases between.

This chain connects TRBV7-3 to TRBJ2-7; TRBD1 matches 8 bases. V lost 5 bases to trimming and J lost 4 bases; unmatched junction nucleotides: 7. Germline V gene sequence: CDR1 SGHTA, CDR2 FQGTGA. The CDR3 extends over 14 amino acids. In DNA, the CDR3 is TGTGCCAGCAGCCCCGGGACAGGACCTTACGAGCAGTACTTC. The encoded protein is CASSPGTGPYEQYF.

This clone showed up just once. This chain joins TRBV28 and TRBJ2-3; perhaps D is TRBD1 or TRBD2 (6 bases each). Germline CDR1 MDHEN, CDR2 SYDVKM. CDR3 size: 16 residues. The V end was cut by 3 bases, the J end by 0 bases, with 13 bases between. CDR3 in DNA: TGTGCCAGCAGTTTTTATACGGGGGCTAGCACAGATACGCAGTATTTT. It encodes CASSFYTGASTDTQYF.

V gene TRBV11-2 combines with J gene TRBJ2-5, with a weak D call TRBD2 (6 bases). Germline V gene data show CDR1 as SGHAT and CDR2 as FQNNGV. This CDR3 contains 15 residues. The germline V and J ends were trimmed by 3 bases and 0 bases, with 11 bases remaining between them. CDR3 loop: CASSFRGGNQETQYF. The CDR3 DNA reads as TGTGCCAGCAGCTTCCGTGGGGGGAACCAAGAGACCCAGTACTTC.

In regard to this clone: At the DNA level, this CDR3 is encoded by other sequences in the same sample as well. This chain connects TRBV6-5 to TRBJ2-6; D uncertain. This CDR3 comprises 15 residues. CDR1 MNHEY and CDR2 SVGAGI come from the germline V gene. V was clipped by 0 bases and J by 1 base, with 4 bases between them. CDR3 nucleotides: TGTGCCAGCAGTTACTCGGGATCTGGGGCCAACGTCCTGACTTTC. Translation gives CASSYSGSGANVLTF.

The chain recombines TRBV7-2 with TRBJ2-5, with D uncertain. This CDR3 contains 13 residues. Germline V gene data show CDR1 as SGHTA and CDR2 as FQGNSA. The V end was cut by 5 bases, the J end by 2 bases, with 9 bases between. The CDR3 coding sequence is TGTGCCAGCAGCCTTAGGCGGCAAGAGACCCAGTACTTC. Translated: CASSLRRQETQYF.

The chain recombines TRBV5-1 with TRBJ2-7; D perhaps matches TRBD1 (6 bases). The V gene lost 4 bases and the J gene lost 3 bases, with 11 bases spanning the gap. The CDR3 totals 13 residues. CDR1 and CDR2 (germline): SGHRS, YFSETQ. CDR3: CASSRDRNYEQYF. CDR3 sequence (DNA): TGCGCCAGCAGCCGTGACAGGAACTACGAGCAGTACTTC.

This sequence joins TRBV4-2 and TRBJ2-1; D tentatively reads TRBD1 or TRBD2 (5 bases each). Germline CDR1 reads LGHNA; CDR2 reads YNFKEQ. The CDR3 contains 22 residues. The V end lost 0 bases, the J end lost 0 bases, and 27 bases lay between the germline ends. The CDR3 here is CASSQELGGGPRLLSSYNEQFF. For the CDR3, the DNA is TGTGCCAGCAGCCAAGAACTAGGTGGGGGACCCCGGCTGTTAAGCTCCTACAATGAGCAGTTCTTC.